Following are 12 T cell receptor beta chains from one sample sequenced in a study of blood T cell repertoires in COVID-19. Assay: immunoSEQ multiplex PCR; the TCRdb copy retains only in-frame clones and omits some. In the table there are about 160,000 clones, about 80% of which are singletons. The sample comprised peripheral blood. These TCRs come from a woman aged 80 or over with acute or convalescent COVID-19.

The J gene is TRBJ1-4, the V gene TRBV14, with 8 bases aligning to TRBD1. The CDR3 has 14 amino acids. V lost 5 bases to trimming and J lost 4 bases; unmatched junction nucleotides: 3. Per germline, CDR1 SGHDN and CDR2 FVKESK. As DNA, the CDR3 is TGTGCCAGCAGCTACAGGGGGAATAATGAAAAACTGTTTTTT. Amino acids: CASSYRGNNEKLFF.

This chain joins TRBV5-1 and TRBJ1-1, with TRBD1 matching over 7 bases. Germline V lookup: CDR1 SGHRS, CDR2 YFSETQ. The CDR3 extends over 14 amino acids. J lost 5 bases, V lost 0 bases, and 4 bases had no gene match. The CDR3 spells CASSLGSGGTEAFF. The CDR3 DNA sequence: TGCGCCAGCAGCTTGGGGTCAGGGGGTACTGAAGCTTTCTTT.

In this sample, this clone turned up once. The gene calls are TRBV6-2 or TRBV6-3 and TRBJ1-1; D may be TRBD1 (5 bases). Germline V gives CDR1 MNHEY, CDR2 SVGEGT. This CDR3 has 11 residues. V was clipped by 5 bases and J by 6 bases, with 7 bases between them. In DNA, the CDR3 is TGTGCCAGCAGTCAGGGTGCTGAAGCTTTCTTT. Amino acid sequence: CASSQGAEAFF.

The rearrangement uses TRBV6-6 and TRBJ1-5, with D possibly TRBD1 on 6 matching bases. Germline lookup yields CDR1 MNHNY and CDR2 SVGAGI (reference sequence). The V end was cut by 6 bases, the J end by 9 bases, with 18 bases between. The CDR3 spans 14 residues. The CDR3 DNA reads as TGTGCCAGCAGGGGTGGGACACGGAGAGGGCCCCAGCATTTT. This sequence encodes CASRGGTRRGPQHF.

The chain carries TRBV7-6 and TRBJ2-7; 8 nucleotides line up with TRBD2. This CDR3 region has 17 residues. CDR1 is SGHVS and CDR2 is FNYEAQ in the germline V gene. Germline trimming cut 3 bases from V and 5 bases from J; bases unmatched to any gene: 15. CDR3 in DNA: TGTGCCAGCAGCTTCCATCCAACCAGCGGGAGACCCGACGAGCAGTACTTC. It yields the protein CASSFHPTSGRPDEQYF.

The chain uses TRBV7-2 and TRBJ1-5, with a weak D call TRBD1 (6 bases). This CDR3 comprises 15 residues. Germline V gene lookup returns CDR1 SGHTA and CDR2 FQGNSA. The germline V and J ends were trimmed by 0 bases and 3 bases, with 9 bases remaining between them. The CDR3 coding sequence is TGTGCCAGCAGCTTAGCGGGGGCAGTCAATCAGCCCCAGCATTTT. Amino acids: CASSLAGAVNQPQHF.

V is TRBV7-2 and J is TRBJ2-1, with 7 nucleotides matching TRBD1. This CDR3 spans 12 amino acids. With V trimmed by 5 bases and J by 6 bases, 1 base remained unmatched. Germline V gene lookup returns CDR1 SGHTA and CDR2 FQGNSA. The CDR3 DNA reads TGTGCCAGCAGCGACAGGGCCAATGAGCAGTTCTTC. Translating it yields CASSDRANEQFF. Together with reference TRBV7-2 and TRBJ2-1, the CDR3 gives the full variable domain: GAGVSQSPSNKVTEKGKDVELRCDPISGHTALYWYRQSLGQGLEFLIYFQGNSAPDKSGLPSDRFSAERTGGSVSTLTIQRTQQEDSAVYLCASSDRANEQFFGPGTRLTVL.

The chain links TRBV3-1 (or the pseudogene TRBV3-2) to TRBJ2-1; D may be TRBD1 (6 bases). Germline assignment: CDR1 LGHDT and CDR2 YNNKEL (reference sequence). Trimming took 0 bases from V and 4 from J, leaving 10 bases between them. The CDR3 runs to 15 residues. The CDR3: CASSQDGQYYNEQFF. Written as DNA, the CDR3 is TGTGCCAGCAGCCAAGACGGACAGTATTACAATGAGCAGTTCTTC.

V usage is TRBV7-2 and J usage is TRBJ2-7, with a possible D match to TRBD1 (5 bases). This CDR3 contains 13 residues. Germline CDR1 is SGHTA and CDR2 is FQGNSA. Trimming took 5 bases from V and 1 from J, leaving 9 bases between them. In nucleotides, the CDR3 is TGTGCCAGCAGCATGAGACAGTCCTACGAGCAGTACTTC. Its protein product is CASSMRQSYEQYF. Variable domain in full (rest from reference TRBV7-2 and TRBJ2-7): GAGVSQSPSNKVTEKGKDVELRCDPISGHTALYWYRQSLGQGLEFLIYFQGNSAPDKSGLPSDRFSAERTGGSVSTLTIQRTQQEDSAVYLCASSMRQSYEQYFGPGTRLTVT.

The J gene is TRBJ2-7, the V gene TRBV6-6; 9 nucleotides match TRBD1. This CDR3 has 12 amino acids. Germline V gives CDR1 MNHNY, CDR2 SVGAGI (reference sequence). J lost 13 bases, V lost 6 bases, and 10 bases had no gene match. CDR3 sequence: CASSPGQGVHYF. CDR3 in DNA: TGTGCCAGCAGCCCGGGACAGGGTGTTCATTACTTC.

V usage is TRBV4-1 and J usage is TRBJ2-3; D is possibly TRBD1 (5 bases). Germline CDR1 and CDR2: MGHRA and YSYEKL. The CDR3 consists of 17 residues. The V and J ends lost 0 bases and 6 bases respectively, with 19 bases between them. This CDR3 reads CASSQEVWVRQTDTQYF. The DNA of the CDR3 is TGCGCCAGCAGCCAAGAGGTTTGGGTCCGACAGACGGATACGCAGTATTTT.

The gene calls are TRBV5-6 and TRBJ2-2; 7 bases agree with TRBD1. Germline V gives CDR1 SGHDT, CDR2 YYEEEE. V lost 5 bases and J lost 4; bases outside the gene matches: 5. The CDR3 contains 14 residues. CDR3 residues: CASRRDSGTGELFF. The CDR3 DNA follows: TGTGCCAGCAGACGGGACAGCGGCACCGGGGAGCTGTTTTTT. Supplemented by reference TRBV5-6 and TRBJ2-2, the full variable domain reads DAGVTQSPTHLIKTRGQQVTLRCSPKSGHDTVSWYQQALGQGPQFIFQYYEEEERQRGNFPDRFSGHQFPNYSSELNVNALLLGDSALYLCASRRDSGTGELFFGEGSRLTVL.